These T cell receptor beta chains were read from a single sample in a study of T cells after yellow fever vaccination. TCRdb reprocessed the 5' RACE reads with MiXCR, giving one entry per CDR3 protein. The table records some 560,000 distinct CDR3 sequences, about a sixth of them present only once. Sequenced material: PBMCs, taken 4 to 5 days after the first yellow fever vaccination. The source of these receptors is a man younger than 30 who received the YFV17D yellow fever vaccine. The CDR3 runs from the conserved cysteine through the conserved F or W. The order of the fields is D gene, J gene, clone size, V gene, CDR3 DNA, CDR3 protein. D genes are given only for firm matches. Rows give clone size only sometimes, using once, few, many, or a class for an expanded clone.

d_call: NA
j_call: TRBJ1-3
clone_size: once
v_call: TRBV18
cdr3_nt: TGTGCCAGCTCTCAGGTCCGGGCCTCCTCTGGAAACACCATATATTTT
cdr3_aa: CASSQVRASSGNTIYF

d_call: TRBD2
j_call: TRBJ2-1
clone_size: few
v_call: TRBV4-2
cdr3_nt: TGTGCCAGCAGCCAAGGAGCGGGGGAGACCCAAGGGCAGTTCTTC
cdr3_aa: CASSQGAGETQGQFF

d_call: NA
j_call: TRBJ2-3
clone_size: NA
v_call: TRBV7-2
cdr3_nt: TGTGCCAGCAGCTCCCCCTTGACAGGCCTCGGCGAAGATACGCAGTATTTT
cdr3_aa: CASSSPLTGLGEDTQYF

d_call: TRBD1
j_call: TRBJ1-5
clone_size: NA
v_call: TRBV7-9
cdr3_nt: TGTGCCAGCAGCTCAACCGACAGGGCGGGTAGCAATCAGCCCCAGCATTTT
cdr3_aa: CASSSTDRAGSNQPQHF

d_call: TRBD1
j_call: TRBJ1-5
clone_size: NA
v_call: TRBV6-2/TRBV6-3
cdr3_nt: TGTGCCAGCAGTTACGGAGCGGGACAGGGGGCTCGGGGTAGCAATCAGCCCCAGCATTTT
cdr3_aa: CASSYGAGQGARGSNQPQHF

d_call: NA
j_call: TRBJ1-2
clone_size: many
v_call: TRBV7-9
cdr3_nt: TGTGCCAGCAGCTTAGCAGGTGGCTACACCTTC
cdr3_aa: CASSLAGGYTF

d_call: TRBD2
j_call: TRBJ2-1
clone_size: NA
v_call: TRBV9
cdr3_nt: TGTGCCAGCAGCGGAGCGGGGGGGTTGTACAATGAGCAGTTCTTC
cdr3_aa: CASSGAGGLYNEQFF

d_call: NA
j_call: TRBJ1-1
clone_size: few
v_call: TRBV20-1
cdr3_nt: TGCAGTGCCGAGGGTAACGGGGGGACTGAAGCTTTCTTT
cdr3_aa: CSAEGNGGTEAFF

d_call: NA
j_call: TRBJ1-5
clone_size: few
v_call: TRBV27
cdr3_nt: TGTGCCAGCTGGGGGATCCAAGGAAATCAGCCCCAGCATTTT
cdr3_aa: CASWGIQGNQPQHF

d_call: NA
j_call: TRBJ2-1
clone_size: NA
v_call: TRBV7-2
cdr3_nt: TGTGCCAGCAGCTTAGGGGGCAGGGGGGCCCTAAATGAGCAGTTCTTC
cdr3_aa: CASSLGGRGALNEQFF

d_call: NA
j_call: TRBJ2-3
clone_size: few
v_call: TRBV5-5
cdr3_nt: TGTGCCAGCAGTTCGTCGGGAATAGATACGCAGTATTTT
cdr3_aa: CASSSSGIDTQYF

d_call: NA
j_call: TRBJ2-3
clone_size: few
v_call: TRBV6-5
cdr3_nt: TGTGCCAGCATGTTTCAGGGGGGCTTTATAACAGATACGCAGTATTTT
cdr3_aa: CASMFQGGFITDTQYF

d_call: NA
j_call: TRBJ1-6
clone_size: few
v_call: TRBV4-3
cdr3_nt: TGCGCCAGCAGCCAAGAAGGAGGGGTTTATTCACCCCTCCACTTT
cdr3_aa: CASSQEGGVYSPLHF

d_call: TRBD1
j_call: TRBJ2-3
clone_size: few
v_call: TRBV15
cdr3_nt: TGTGCCACCAAGTTCGCGGGACAGGGGGCATATACGCAGTATTTT
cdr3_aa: CATKFAGQGAYTQYF

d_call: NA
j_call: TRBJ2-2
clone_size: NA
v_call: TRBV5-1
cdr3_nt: TGCGCCAGCAGCGCTGGCGATTACACCGGGGAGCTGTTTTTT
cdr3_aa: CASSAGDYTGELFF

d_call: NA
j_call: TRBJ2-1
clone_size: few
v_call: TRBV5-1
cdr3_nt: TGCGCCAGCAGCTTGGTCAGGCGATACACGGGCGGAGAGCAGTTCTTC
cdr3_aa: CASSLVRRYTGGEQFF

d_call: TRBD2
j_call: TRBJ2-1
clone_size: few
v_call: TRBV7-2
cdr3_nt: TGTGCCAGCAGCTTAGCAGGACTAGCGGGGGGGCGGGGGCAGTTCTTC
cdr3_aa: CASSLAGLAGGRGQFF

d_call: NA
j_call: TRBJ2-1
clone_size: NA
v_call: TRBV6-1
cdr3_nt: TGTGCCACCGGACGGGCAGGAATATACAATGAGCAGTTCTTC
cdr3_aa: CATGRAGIYNEQFF

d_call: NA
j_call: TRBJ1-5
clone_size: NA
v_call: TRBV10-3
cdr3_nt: TGTGCCATCAGTGCAGGGGACAATCAGCCCCAGCATTTT
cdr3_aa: CAISAGDNQPQHF

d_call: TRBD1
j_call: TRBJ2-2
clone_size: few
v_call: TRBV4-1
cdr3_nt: TGCGCCAGCAGCCCAACATTACTCGGACAGGGCAGGCCCGGGGAGCTGTTTTTT
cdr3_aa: CASSPTLLGQGRPGELFF